The rows below give T cell receptor beta chains drawn from one sample of a study of beta chain features in type 1 diabetes. Assay used: immunoSEQ multiplex PCR; TCRdb lists only in-frame clones, some missing. The sample consists of some 63,000 clones, roughly 60% of them appearing once. The sample was Tregs from blood. Source of these receptors: a young woman in good health. CDR3s include the opening cysteine and the closing phenylalanine or tryptophan. A D gene is named only where the DNA matches it firmly. Clone size is stated in some rows and not others, as once, few, many or a class when expanded.

D gene	J gene	clone size	CDR3 length	V gene	CDR3 DNA	CDR3 protein
-	TRBJ1-1	few	13	TRBV11-2	TGTGCCAGCAAAGGGACACCGAACACTGAAGCTTTCTTT	CASKGTPNTEAFF
TRBD1	TRBJ1-2	few	15	TRBV7-8	TGTGCCAGCAGCTTCGGGGTGGGACAGGGGAATGGCTACACCTTC	CASSFGVGQGNGYTF
-	TRBJ1-5	-	17	TRBV7-3	TGTGCCAGCAGCTTAAATTTGTTCGGGTGCTTCTCTCAGCCCCAGCATTTT	CASSLNLFGCFSQPQHF
-	TRBJ1-6	-	15	TRBV19	TGTGCCAGTAGTATTAGCGGGACCAGAACCTCACCCCTCCACTTT	CASSISGTRTSPLHF
TRBD2	TRBJ2-7	few	17	TRBV11-2	TGTGCCAGCAGCTTAGGACTAGCGGGGGGCTCATCCTACGAGCAGTACTTC	CASSLGLAGGSSYEQYF
-	TRBJ1-1	-	13	TRBV5-1	TGCGCCAGCAGAGCGGGCCCGAACACTGAAGCTTTCTTT	CASRAGPNTEAFF
-	TRBJ1-2	-	14	TRBV5-4	TGTGCCAGCAGCTTGATAGGGGTGGACTATGGCTACACCTTC	CASSLIGVDYGYTF
-	TRBJ2-2	-	14	TRBV4-2	TGTGCCAGCAGCCAAGTTTCAGTCACCGGGGAGCTGTTTTTT	CASSQVSVTGELFF
TRBD1	TRBJ1-2	-	15	TRBV7-9	TGTGCCAGCAGCACCCGGACAGGGACCCACTATGGCTACACCTTC	CASSTRTGTHYGYTF
TRBD2	TRBJ2-1	-	17	TRBV7-9	TGTGCCAGCAGCTTAGCGCGTTGGGGACTAGCGGCTAATGAGCAGTTCTTC	CASSLARWGLAANEQFF
TRBD2	TRBJ2-7	-	15	TRBV4-2	TGTGCCAGCAGCCCTGGGGCGGGGGGGCCCTACGAGCAGTACTTC	CASSPGAGGPYEQYF
-	TRBJ1-1	-	14	TRBV25-1	TGTGCCAGCAGTTCCCAGGGAAGCGTCACTGAAGCTTTCTTT	CASSSQGSVTEAFF
-	TRBJ2-2	-	16	TRBV18	TGTGCCAGCTCACCACCTCAGGACAGGAACACCGGGGAGCTGTTTTTT	CASSPPQDRNTGELFF
-	TRBJ2-2	few	13	TRBV18	TGTGCCAGCTCACCTCAGGGGACCGGGGAGCTGTTTTTT	CASSPQGTGELFF
-	TRBJ1-1	-	15	TRBV30	TGTGCCTGGAGTAAAACTCTGGGGGGACGCACTGAAGCTTTCTTT	CAWSKTLGGRTEAFF
TRBD2	TRBJ2-5	few	17	TRBV7-2	TGTGCCAGCAGCCCAGCAGCACTAGCGGGGGGTGGGGAGACCCAGTACTTC	CASSPAALAGGGETQYF
TRBD1	TRBJ1-6	few	14	TRBV7-9	TGTGCCAGCGGCAGGACAGGGTATAATTCACCCCTCCACTTT	CASGRTGYNSPLHF
-	TRBJ2-7	-	11	TRBV5-1	TGCGCCAGCAGCTCTGGCAACGAGCAGTACTTC	CASSSGNEQYF
-	TRBJ2-7	-	14	TRBV19	TGTGCCAGTAGGACCGGGCCTGGGGGCGGGGAGCAGTACTTC	CASRTGPGGGEQYF
-	TRBJ2-2	-	15	TRBV5-1	TGCGCCAGCAGCATGAGTACCGCGAACACCGGGGAGCTGTTTTTT	CASSMSTANTGELFF
-	TRBJ2-7	-	12	TRBV6-5	TGTGCCACGCGACAGGACCCCTACGAGCAGTACTTC	CATRQDPYEQYF
-	TRBJ2-1	few	15	TRBV18	TGTGCCAGCTCACCACCGACGGGTTCCTACAATGAGCAGTTCTTC	CASSPPTGSYNEQFF
TRBD1	TRBJ1-4	-	12	TRBV7-9	TGTGCCAGCAGGTCAACAGGGGACAAACTGTTTTTT	CASRSTGDKLFF
TRBD1	TRBJ1-5	-	14	TRBV6-6	TGTGCCAGCAGTTCCCAGACAGGGGATCAGCCCCAGCATTTT	CASSSQTGDQPQHF
-	TRBJ2-1	-	15	TRBV4-3	TGCGCCAGCAACCAAGTGGGGAGCTCCTACAATGAGCAGTTCTTC	CASNQVGSSYNEQFF
TRBD2	TRBJ2-3	-	16	TRBV5-1	TGCGCCAGCAGCTCCGGACTAGCGGGACCCACAGATACGCAGTATTTT	CASSSGLAGPTDTQYF
-	TRBJ1-2	-	11	TRBV7-9	TGTGCCAGCAGCTCCAGCTATGGCTACACCTTC	CASSSSYGYTF